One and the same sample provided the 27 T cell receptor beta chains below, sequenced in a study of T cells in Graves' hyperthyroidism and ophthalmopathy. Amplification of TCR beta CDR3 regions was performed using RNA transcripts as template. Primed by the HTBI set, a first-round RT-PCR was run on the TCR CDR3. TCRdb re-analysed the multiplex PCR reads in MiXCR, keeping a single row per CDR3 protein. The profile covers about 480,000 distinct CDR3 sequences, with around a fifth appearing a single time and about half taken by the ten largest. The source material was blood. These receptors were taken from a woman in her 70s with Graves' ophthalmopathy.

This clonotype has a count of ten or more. CDR3 DNA: TGTGCCAGCAGGCCATCGACAGGGAAAGAAGCTTTCTTT. Translating gives CASRPSTGKEAFF. The chain joins TRBV6-1 to TRBJ1-1, with 7 positions matching TRBD1. This CDR3 is 13 amino acids long. Germline V gene data show CDR1 as MNHNS and CDR2 as SASEGT. Losses at the gene ends were 6 bases for V and 8 bases for J; bases not matched to a gene: 9.

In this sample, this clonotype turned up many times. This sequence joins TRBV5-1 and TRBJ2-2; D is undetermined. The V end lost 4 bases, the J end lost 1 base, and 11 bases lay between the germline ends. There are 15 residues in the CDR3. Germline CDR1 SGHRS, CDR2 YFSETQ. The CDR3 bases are TGCGCCAGCAGCGCCTCACTGATGAACACCGGGGAGCTGTTTTTT. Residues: CASSASLMNTGELFF.

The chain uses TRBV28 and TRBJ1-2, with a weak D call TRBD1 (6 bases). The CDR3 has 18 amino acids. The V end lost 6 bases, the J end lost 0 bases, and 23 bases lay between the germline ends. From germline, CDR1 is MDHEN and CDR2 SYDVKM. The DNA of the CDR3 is TGTGCCAGCAGAGCCGCCACAGGGAAGGGGGGTGCTAACTATGGCTACACCTTC. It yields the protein CASRAATGKGGANYGYTF.

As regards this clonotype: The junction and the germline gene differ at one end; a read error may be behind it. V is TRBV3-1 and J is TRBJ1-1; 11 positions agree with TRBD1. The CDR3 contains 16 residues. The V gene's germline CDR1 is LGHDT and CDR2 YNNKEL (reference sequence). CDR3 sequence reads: CTSSPGTGGEGTEAFF. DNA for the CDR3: TGTACCAGCAGCCCTGGGACAGGGGGGGAAGGCACTGAAGCTTTCTTT.

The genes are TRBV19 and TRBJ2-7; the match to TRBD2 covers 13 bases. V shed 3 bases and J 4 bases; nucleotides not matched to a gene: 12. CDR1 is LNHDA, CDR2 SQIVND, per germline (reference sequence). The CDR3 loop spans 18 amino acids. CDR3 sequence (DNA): TGTGCCAGTAGTATGATAGGACTAGCGGGAGCTTCGCTTTACGAGCAGTACTTC. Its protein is CASSMIGLAGASLYEQYF.

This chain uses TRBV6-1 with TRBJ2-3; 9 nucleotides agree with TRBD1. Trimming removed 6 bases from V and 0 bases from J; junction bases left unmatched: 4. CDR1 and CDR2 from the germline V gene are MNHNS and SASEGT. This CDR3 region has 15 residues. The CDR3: CASSKQGASTDTQYF. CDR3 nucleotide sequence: TGTGCCAGCAGCAAACAGGGGGCGAGCACAGATACGCAGTATTTT.

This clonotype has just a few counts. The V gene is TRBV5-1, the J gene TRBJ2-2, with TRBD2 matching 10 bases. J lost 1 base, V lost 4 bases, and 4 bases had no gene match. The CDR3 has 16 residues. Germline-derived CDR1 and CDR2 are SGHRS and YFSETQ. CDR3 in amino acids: CASSGTSGKNTGELFF. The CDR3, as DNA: TGCGCCAGCAGCGGAACTAGCGGGAAGAACACCGGGGAGCTGTTTTTT.

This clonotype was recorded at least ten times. In DNA, the CDR3 is TGTGCCAGCAGTTATCTGACGAACACTGAAGCTTTCTTT. It codes for CASSYLTNTEAFF. The chain employs TRBV12-3 or TRBV12-4 and TRBJ1-1; D is ambiguous. The CDR3 runs 13 residues. With 4 bases removed from V and 1 base from J, the gap between germline ends came to 7 bases.

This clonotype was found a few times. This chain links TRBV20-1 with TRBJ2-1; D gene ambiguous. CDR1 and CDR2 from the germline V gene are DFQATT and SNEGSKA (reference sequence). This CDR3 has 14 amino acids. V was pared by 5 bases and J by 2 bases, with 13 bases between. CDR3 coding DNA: TGCAGTGCTCCCCCAGGCTTACCCTACAATGAGCAGTTCTTC. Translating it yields CSAPPGLPYNEQFF.

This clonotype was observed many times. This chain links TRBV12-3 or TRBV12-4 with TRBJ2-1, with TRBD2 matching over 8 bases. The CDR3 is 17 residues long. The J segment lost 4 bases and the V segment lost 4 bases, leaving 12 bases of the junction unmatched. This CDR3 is CASSYTKKRGFYNEQFF. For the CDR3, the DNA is TGTGCCAGCAGTTACACGAAGAAGCGGGGGTTTTACAATGAGCAGTTCTTC.

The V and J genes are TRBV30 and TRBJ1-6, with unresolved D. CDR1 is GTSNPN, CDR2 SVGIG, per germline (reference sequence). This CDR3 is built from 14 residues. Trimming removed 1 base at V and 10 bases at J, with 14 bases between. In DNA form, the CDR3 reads TGTGCCTGGAGTGCTCAGGTTATAAAATCACCCCTCCACTTT. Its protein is CAWSAQVIKSPLHF.

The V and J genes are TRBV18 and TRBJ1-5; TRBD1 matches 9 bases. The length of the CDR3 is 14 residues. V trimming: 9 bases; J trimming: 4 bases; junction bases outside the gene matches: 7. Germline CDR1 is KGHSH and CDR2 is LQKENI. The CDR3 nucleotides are TGTGCCAGTACAAGGACAGGGGATAATCAGCCCCAGCATTTT. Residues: CASTRTGDNQPQHF. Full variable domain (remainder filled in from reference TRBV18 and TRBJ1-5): NAGVMQNPRHLVRRRGQEARLRCSPMKGHSHVYWYRQLPEEGLKFMVYLQKENIIDESGMPKERFSAEFPKEGPSILRIQQVVRGDSAAYFCASTRTGDNQPQHFGDGTRLSIL.

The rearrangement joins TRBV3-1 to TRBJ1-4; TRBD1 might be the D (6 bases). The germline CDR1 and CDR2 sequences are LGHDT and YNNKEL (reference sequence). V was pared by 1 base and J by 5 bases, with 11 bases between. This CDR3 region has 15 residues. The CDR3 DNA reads TGTGCCAGCAGCCAAGGCAAGGGGGTGAATGAAAAACTGTTTTTT. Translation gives CASSQGKGVNEKLFF.

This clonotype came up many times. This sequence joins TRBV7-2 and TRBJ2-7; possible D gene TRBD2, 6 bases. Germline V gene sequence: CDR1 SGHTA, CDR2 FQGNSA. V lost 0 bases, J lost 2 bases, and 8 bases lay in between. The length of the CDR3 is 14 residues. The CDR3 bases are TGTGCCAGCAGCTTAGCGGGACTCGCCTACGAGCAGTACTTC. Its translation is CASSLAGLAYEQYF.

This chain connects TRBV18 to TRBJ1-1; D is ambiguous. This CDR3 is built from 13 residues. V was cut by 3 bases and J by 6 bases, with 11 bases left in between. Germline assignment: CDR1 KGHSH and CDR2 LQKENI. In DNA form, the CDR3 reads TGTGCCAGCTCACCGGTACGGCAGGCTGAAGCTTTCTTT. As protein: CASSPVRQAEAFF.

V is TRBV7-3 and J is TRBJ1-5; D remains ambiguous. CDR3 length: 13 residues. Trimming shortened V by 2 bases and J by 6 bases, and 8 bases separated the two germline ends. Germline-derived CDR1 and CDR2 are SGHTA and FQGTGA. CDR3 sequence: CASSLLPGQPQHF. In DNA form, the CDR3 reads TGTGCCAGCAGCTTACTGCCTGGTCAGCCCCAGCATTTT.

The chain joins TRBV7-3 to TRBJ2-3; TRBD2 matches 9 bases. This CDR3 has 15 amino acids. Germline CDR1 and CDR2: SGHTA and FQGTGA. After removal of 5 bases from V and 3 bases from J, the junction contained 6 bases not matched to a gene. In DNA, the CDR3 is TGTGCCAGCAGCGTATCGGGACTAGCAACAGATACGCAGTATTTT. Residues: CASSVSGLATDTQYF.

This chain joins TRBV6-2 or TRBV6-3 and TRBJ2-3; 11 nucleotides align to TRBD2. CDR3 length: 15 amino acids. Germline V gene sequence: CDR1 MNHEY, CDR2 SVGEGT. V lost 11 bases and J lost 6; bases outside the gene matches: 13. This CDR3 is CAATDLAGGVDTQYF. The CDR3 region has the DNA TGTGCCGCCACGGACCTAGCGGGAGGAGTGGATACGCAGTATTTT.

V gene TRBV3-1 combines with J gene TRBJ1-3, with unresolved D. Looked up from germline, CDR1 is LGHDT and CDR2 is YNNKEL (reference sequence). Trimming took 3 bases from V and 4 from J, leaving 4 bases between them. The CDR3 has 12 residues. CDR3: CASSQVGNTIYF. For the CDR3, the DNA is TGTGCCAGCAGCCAGGTGGGAAACACCATATATTTT.

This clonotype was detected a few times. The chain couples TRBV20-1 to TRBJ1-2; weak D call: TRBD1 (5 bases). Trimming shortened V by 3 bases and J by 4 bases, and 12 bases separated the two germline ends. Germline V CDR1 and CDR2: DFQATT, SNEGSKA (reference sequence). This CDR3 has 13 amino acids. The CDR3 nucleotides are TGCAGTGCTAGGATGGGGCAGATCTATGGCTACACCTTC. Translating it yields CSARMGQIYGYTF.

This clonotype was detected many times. The CDR3 here is CASSSLAGRYETQYF. CDR3 DNA: TGTGCCAGCAGTTCCCTAGCGGGAAGATACGAGACCCAGTACTTC. The V and J genes are TRBV28 and TRBJ2-5; 9 bases agree with TRBD2. Unmatched junction bases numbered 8, after V lost 4 bases and J lost 5 bases. The CDR3 is 15 amino acids. CDR1 and CDR2 from the germline V gene are MDHEN and SYDVKM.

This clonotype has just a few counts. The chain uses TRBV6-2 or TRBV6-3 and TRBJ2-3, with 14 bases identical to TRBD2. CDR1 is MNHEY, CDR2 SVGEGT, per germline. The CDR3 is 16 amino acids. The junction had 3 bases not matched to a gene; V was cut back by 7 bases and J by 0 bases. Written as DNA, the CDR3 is TGTGCCAGCACCTGGACTAGCGGGAGGAGCACAGATACGCAGTATTTT. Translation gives CASTWTSGRSTDTQYF.

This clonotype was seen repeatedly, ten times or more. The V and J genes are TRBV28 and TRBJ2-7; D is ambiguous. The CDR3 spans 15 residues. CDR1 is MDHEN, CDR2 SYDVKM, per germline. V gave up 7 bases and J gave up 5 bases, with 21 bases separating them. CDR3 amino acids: CASTLSGSPFHEQYF. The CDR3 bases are TGTGCCAGCACCCTATCCGGGTCCCCCTTTCACGAGCAGTACTTC.

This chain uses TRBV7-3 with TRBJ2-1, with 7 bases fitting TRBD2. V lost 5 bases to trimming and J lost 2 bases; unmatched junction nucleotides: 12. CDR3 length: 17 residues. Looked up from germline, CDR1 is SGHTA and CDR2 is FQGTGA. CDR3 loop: CASSPHAAGSPYNEQFF. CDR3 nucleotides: TGTGCCAGCAGCCCGCACGCAGCGGGGAGCCCCTACAATGAGCAGTTCTTC.

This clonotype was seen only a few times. The CDR3: CASSLSVGMATGELFF. The CDR3 region has the DNA TGTGCCAGCAGTTTATCGGTGGGGATGGCCACCGGGGAGCTGTTTTTT. This chain joins TRBV27 and TRBJ2-2; D is ambiguous. CDR1 MNHEY and CDR2 SMNVEV come from the germline V gene (reference sequence). With 0 bases removed from V and 4 bases from J, the gap between germline ends came to 12 bases. This CDR3 has 16 residues.

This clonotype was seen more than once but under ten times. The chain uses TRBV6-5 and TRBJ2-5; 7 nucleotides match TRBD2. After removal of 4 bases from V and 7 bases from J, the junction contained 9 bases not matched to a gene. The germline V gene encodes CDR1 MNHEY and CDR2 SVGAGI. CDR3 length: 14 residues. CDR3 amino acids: CASSLIGDYATQYF. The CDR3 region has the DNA TGTGCCAGCAGTTTGATAGGGGACTATGCGACCCAGTACTTC.

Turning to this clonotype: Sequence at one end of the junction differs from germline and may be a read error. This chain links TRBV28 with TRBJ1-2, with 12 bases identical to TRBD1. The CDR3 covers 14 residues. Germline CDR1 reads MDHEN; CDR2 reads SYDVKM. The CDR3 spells CASNPNPGQGAAAF. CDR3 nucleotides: TGTGCCAGCAACCCAAATCCGGGACAGGGGGCCGCGGCCTTC.